These 26 T cell receptor beta chains were sequenced from one sample in a study of cytomegalovirus exposure and HLA in healthy donors (dated by TCRdb to the late 2010s). Receptors were amplified or captured by the immunoSEQ multiplex PCR assay. The multiplex PCR relied on a mix of 60 forward primers for TCR Vbeta segments and 13 reverse primers for TCR Jbeta segments. TCRdb retrieved this table from immuneACCESS and kept in-frame rearrangements only. Not all clones are present; in checked studies, unresolved V genes account for under half, and no reason is known for the remainder. Present in this sample are 130,000 to 150,000 clones, over 75% of which were seen just once. The ten largest clones take up 1.7% of the sample. Sequences were obtained from PBMCs. The receptors derive from a woman aged 25 to 39 in good health and CMV-seronegative.

The J gene is TRBJ1-1, the V gene TRBV29-1; 9 nucleotides agree with TRBD1. J was trimmed by 1 base and V by 6 bases; bases with no gene match: 6. This CDR3 has 14 amino acids. Germline V lookup: CDR1 SQVTM, CDR2 ANQGSEA. CDR3 loop: CSVDLGQGNTEAFF. The CDR3 bases are TGCAGCGTAGACTTGGGACAGGGGAACACTGAAGCTTTCTTT.

The chain couples TRBV5-4 to TRBJ2-2; the D is unclear. Trimming left V 0 bases short and J 1 base short, with 7 bases between. CDR1 is SGHNT and CDR2 is YYREEE in the germline V gene (reference sequence). This CDR3 region has 15 residues. CDR3 sequence: CASSLVAGNTGELFF. In DNA, the CDR3 is TGTGCCAGCAGCTTGGTGGCTGGGAACACCGGGGAGCTGTTTTTT.

CDR3 sequence: CASSPPRDILNTEAFF. The DNA for the CDR3 is TGTGCCAGCAGCCCACCACGGGACATCCTGAACACTGAAGCTTTCTTT. The V gene is TRBV5-6, the J gene TRBJ1-1, with D tentatively TRBD1 (6 bases). This CDR3 is 16 amino acids long. V lost 4 bases, J lost 0 bases, and 16 bases lay in between. Germline-derived CDR1 and CDR2 are SGHDT and YYEEEE.

This rearrangement joins TRBV28 to TRBJ2-7; 8 nucleotides agree with TRBD2. The J segment lost 0 bases and the V segment lost 2 bases, leaving 6 bases of the junction unmatched. Germline V lookup: CDR1 MDHEN, CDR2 SYDVKM. The CDR3 consists of 16 residues. CDR3 sequence reads: CASSLLGGGRSYEQYF. For the CDR3, the DNA is TGTGCCAGCAGTTTACTCGGGGGGGGCCGCTCCTACGAGCAGTACTTC.

V usage is TRBV27 and J usage is TRBJ2-7, with 9 bases that match TRBD1. V shed 6 bases and J 4 bases; nucleotides not matched to a gene: 16. Germline loops: CDR1 MNHEY, CDR2 SMNVEV (reference sequence). This CDR3 region has 17 residues. This CDR3 is CASRPVGQGFGSYEQYF. CDR3 nucleotides: TGTGCCAGCAGACCCGTGGGACAGGGATTTGGGAGTTACGAGCAGTACTTC.

Remarks on this clone: The sample has other DNA sequences that encode this CDR3 too. The rearrangement joins TRBV5-1 to TRBJ1-5, with 7 bases identical to TRBD1. CDR3 length: 15 residues. Trimming removed 0 bases from V and 2 bases from J; junction bases left unmatched: 2. Looked up from germline, CDR1 is SGHRS and CDR2 is YFSETQ. Written as DNA, the CDR3 is TGCGCCAGCAGCTTGGGGACAGGAGGCAATCAGCCCCAGCATTTT. Translated, it gives CASSLGTGGNQPQHF.

The CDR3 DNA reads as TGTGCCAGCACCCGGGTAGCGGGGGTGCAGTACTTC. It yields the protein CASTRVAGVQYF. This rearrangement joins TRBV6-5 to TRBJ2-7, with TRBD2 matching over 9 bases. After removal of 7 bases from V and 9 bases from J, the junction contained 7 bases not matched to a gene. CDR3 length: 12 amino acids. The germline CDR1 and CDR2 sequences are MNHEY and SVGAGI.

This sequence joins TRBV6-1 and TRBJ1-6, with TRBD1 matching 7 bases. CDR1 MNHNS and CDR2 SASEGT come from the germline V gene. J lost 7 bases, V lost 4 bases, and 7 bases had no gene match. CDR3 length equals 15 residues. The CDR3 DNA follows: TGTGCCAGCAGTGGTCCGGGACAGCTAAATTCACCCCTCCACTTT. Protein: CASSGPGQLNSPLHF.

The V call is TRBV19, the J call TRBJ2-5, with no clear D. V lost 0 bases and J lost 4, with 6 bases in between. Germline loops: CDR1 LNHDA, CDR2 SQIVND (reference sequence). CDR3 length equals 13 residues. CDR3 in DNA: TGTGCCAGTAGTATAGAAGCTCGAGAGACCCAGTACTTC. Its translation: CASSIEARETQYF.

This sequence joins TRBV5-6 and TRBJ2-7; 7 nucleotides agree with TRBD2. There are 14 residues in the CDR3. Trimming took 4 bases from V and 2 from J; bases not matched to a gene: 6. Germline V gives CDR1 SGHDT, CDR2 YYEEEE. CDR3 in DNA: TGTGCCAGCAGCCGGACTAGGACCACCTACGAGCAGTACTTC. It specifies CASSRTRTTYEQYF.

This chain connects TRBV5-1 to TRBJ1-1; D gene ambiguous. The germline V gene encodes CDR1 SGHRS and CDR2 YFSETQ. Trimming took off 1 base at V and 9 bases at J, with 10 bases between the two ends. CDR3 length: 12 residues. The CDR3 nucleotides are TGCGCCAGCAGCTTGACTGAATCGCAAGCTTTCTTT. This translates into CASSLTESQAFF. Supplemented by reference TRBV5-1 and TRBJ1-1, the full variable domain reads KAGVTQTPRYLIKTRGQQVTLSCSPISGHRSVSWYQQTPGQGLQFLFEYFSETQRNKGNFPGRFSGRQFSNSRSEMNVSTLELGDSALYLCASSLTESQAFFGQGTRLTVV.

The V gene is TRBV6-5, the J gene TRBJ1-4, with D tentatively TRBD1 (5 bases). This CDR3 spans 16 amino acids. Between the trimmed V and J ends, which lost 2 bases and 10 bases, there was a span of 20 bases. The germline V gene has CDR1 MNHEY and CDR2 SVGAGI. CDR3 bases: TGTGCCAGCAGTTACGGAAATCTTACAGGTTTAGCAAAACTGTTTTTT. Encoded protein: CASSYGNLTGLAKLFF.

V gene TRBV19 combines with J gene TRBJ1-1, with a possible D match to TRBD1 (5 bases). Trimming left V 9 bases short and J 7 bases short, with 15 bases between. CDR3 size: 12 residues. Germline loops: CDR1 LNHDA, CDR2 SQIVND (reference sequence). In DNA, the CDR3 is TGTGCCAGCTCGGCTCGGGGGTTTGAAGCTTTCTTT. It specifies CASSARGFEAFF.

This clone is a singleton in its sample. The chain recombines TRBV15 with TRBJ1-2, with a tentative D call TRBD1 (5 bases). The CDR3 loop spans 14 amino acids. Trimming pared 0 bases from V and 8 bases from J, leaving 13 bases between. Per the germline V gene, CDR1 is LNHNV and CDR2 is YYDKDF (reference sequence). CDR3 coding DNA: TGTGCCACCAGCAGAGATAGTGTGACAGCAGGCTACACCTTC. Its translation is CATSRDSVTAGYTF.

The rearrangement uses TRBV7-9 and TRBJ1-2; maybe TRBD1 (6 bases). This CDR3 spans 16 amino acids. The V gene lost 3 bases and the J gene lost 5 bases, with 19 bases spanning the gap. CDR1 and CDR2 (germline): SEHNR, FQNEAQ (reference sequence). The CDR3 here is CASSFVMQGTRYGYTF. The CDR3 DNA reads as TGTGCCAGCAGCTTTGTGATGCAGGGGACAAGGTATGGCTACACCTTC.

The chain recombines TRBV4-2 with TRBJ2-7; D may be TRBD2 (5 bases). Germline V gene lookup returns CDR1 LGHNA and CDR2 YNFKEQ. The CDR3 consists of 15 residues. V lost 0 bases and J lost 1, with 10 bases in between. This CDR3 reads CASSQEGSESYEQYF. The CDR3 DNA is TGTGCCAGCAGCCAAGAGGGTAGCGAGTCCTACGAGCAGTACTTC.

This chain uses TRBV4-1 with TRBJ1-2; D ambiguous. This CDR3 region has 17 residues. Trimming removed 0 bases from V and 7 bases from J, with 21 bases in between. Germline V CDR1 and CDR2: MGHRA, YSYEKL. The CDR3 region is CASSQDELGTVSIGYTF. In DNA form, the CDR3 reads TGCGCCAGCAGCCAAGATGAACTAGGTACCGTATCAATTGGCTACACCTTC.

The chain has TRBV6-4 and TRBJ2-2; possible D gene TRBD2, 6 bases. The germline gives CDR1 MRHNA, CDR2 SNTAGT. Trimming stripped 7 bases from V and 6 bases from J, with 15 bases between. The CDR3 is 14 residues long. In nucleotides, the CDR3 is TGTGCCAGCATGAGGGACTCGGGGGCCGGGGAGCTGTTTTTT. It yields the protein CASMRDSGAGELFF.

This chain connects TRBV9 to TRBJ1-2; the D is unclear. V shed 3 bases and J shed 0 bases, with 18 bases lying between them. This CDR3 is built from 17 residues. Germline V gene data show CDR1 as SGDLS and CDR2 as YYNGEE. The CDR3 reads CASSGWESGPSNYGYTF. The CDR3 coding sequence is TGTGCCAGCAGCGGGTGGGAGTCCGGGCCCTCTAACTATGGCTACACCTTC.

The genes are TRBV6-6 and TRBJ2-7, with 7 bases aligning to TRBD1. The trim removed 8 bases at V and 3 bases at J, leaving 7 bases unmatched. This CDR3 is built from 13 residues. CDR1 and CDR2 from the germline V gene are MNHNY and SVGAGI (reference sequence). The CDR3 DNA is TGTGCCAGCTCCGGGACAGCCATCTACGAGCAGTACTTC. Protein product: CASSGTAIYEQYF.

The chain combines TRBV27 with TRBJ2-3; the match to TRBD2 covers 11 bases. The CDR3 sequence is 16 residues long. With V trimmed by 0 bases and J by 4 bases, 3 bases remained unmatched. Per germline, CDR1 MNHEY and CDR2 SMNVEV (reference sequence). CDR3 sequence (DNA): TGTGCCAGCAGTTTATCGACTAGCGGGGCCTCAGATACGCAGTATTTT. It codes for CASSLSTSGASDTQYF.

The chain carries TRBV5-1 and TRBJ2-5, with 7 bases identical to TRBD1. V lost 5 bases, J lost 4 bases, and 8 bases stayed unmatched. CDR3 length: 14 residues. Germline CDR1 is SGHRS and CDR2 is YFSETQ. The CDR3 DNA sequence: TGCGCCAGCAGGAACAGGGGCGAATTAGAGACCCAGTACTTC. Its translation: CASRNRGELETQYF.

This sequence joins TRBV19 and TRBJ2-3; D is uncertain. The CDR3 extends over 13 amino acids. Germline V gives CDR1 LNHDA, CDR2 SQIVND (reference sequence). V gave up 8 bases and J gave up 1 base, with 10 bases separating them. CDR3 sequence: CASSVGGTDTQYF. CDR3 DNA: TGTGCCAGTTCTGTAGGAGGCACAGATACGCAGTATTTT.

The V gene is TRBV6-1, the J gene TRBJ2-1; the D gene is possibly TRBD2 (5 bases). The V gene's germline CDR1 is MNHNS and CDR2 SASEGT. V lost 3 bases to trimming and J lost 4 bases, with 19 bases between them. The CDR3 runs to 17 residues. Here the CDR3 reads CASSEGTSGAGYNEQFF. The CDR3 nucleotides are TGTGCCAGCAGTGAGGGTACGTCGGGTGCGGGTTACAATGAGCAGTTCTTC.

The chain is built from TRBV7-7 and TRBJ2-3; D might be TRBD2 (5 bases). CDR3 length: 12 amino acids. Germline V gives CDR1 SSHAT, CDR2 FNYEAQ (reference sequence). V lost 5 bases and J lost 8, with 11 bases in between. The CDR3 sequence: CASSAGRGTQYF. CDR3 bases: TGTGCCAGCAGCGCCGGACGGGGTACGCAGTATTTT.

This clone occurred once. The chain links TRBV5-1 to TRBJ2-3; D is ambiguous. This CDR3 is built from 12 residues. Germline CDR1 and CDR2: SGHRS and YFSETQ. V lost 4 bases and J lost 0, with 3 bases in between. The chain's CDR3 is CASSPSTDTQYF. The CDR3 nucleotides read TGCGCCAGCAGCCCTAGCACAGATACGCAGTATTTT.